These T cell receptor beta chains were read from a single sample in a study of PD-1 blockade in classical Hodgkin lymphoma. Using immunoSEQ multiplex PCR, the repertoire was profiled, and TCRdb retains in-frame clones only, with some absent. The profile covers under 60,000 clones, with 73% appearing a single time and 9.5% to 11% taken by the ten largest. Specimen: peripheral blood mononuclear cells (PBMCs), collected at baseline. These receptors all stem from a human donor with classical Hodgkin lymphoma. Each CDR3 is given with its conserved first and last residue. Each record gives: V gene, D gene, clone size, J gene, CDR3 DNA, CDR3 protein. The D gene is left open where the match is weak. Some rows have no size entry. The others give once, few or many, or a class for an expanded clone.

TRBV15,NA,NA,TRBJ2-7,TGTGCCACCACCCCGGTTAGCGGAGCATTCTACGAGCAGTACTTC,CATTPVSGAFYEQYF
TRBV6-6,NA,NA,TRBJ1-2,TGTGCCAGCAGTTACTCGGGGGGGTCTAACTATGGCTACACCTTC,CASSYSGGSNYGYTF
TRBV2,TRBD1,NA,TRBJ1-1,TGTGCCAGCAGTGGACAGGGCGGGAACACTGAAGCTTTCTTT,CASSGQGGNTEAFF
TRBV19,NA,NA,TRBJ2-2,TGTGCCAGTAGTATGGCGAGCACCGGGGAGCTGTTTTTT,CASSMASTGELFF
TRBV30,NA,few,TRBJ1-1,TGTGCCTGGAGCCCAAAGGGAACAACGGCTTTCTTT,CAWSPKGTTAFF
TRBV5-6,NA,NA,TRBJ2-2,TGTGCCAGCAGCTTGGGAGGGACTGGGTTCACCGGGGAGCTGTTTTTT,CASSLGGTGFTGELFF
TRBV7-8,TRBD1,NA,TRBJ2-1,TGTGCCAGCAGCCTCGGACAGGCTTCGTTCTTC,CASSLGQASFF
TRBV4-1,NA,NA,TRBJ2-3,TGCGCCAGCAGCCAAGCTAGCGGCACAGATACGCAGTATTTT,CASSQASGTDTQYF
TRBV7-9,NA,medium-sized,TRBJ2-3,TGTGCCAGCAGCTTAGGGGACTCTGACACAGATACGCAGTATTTT,CASSLGDSDTDTQYF
TRBV6-1,NA,few,TRBJ1-5,TGTGCCAGCAGTGGTCGCCAGGGTTATAGCAATCAGCCCCAGCATTTT,CASSGRQGYSNQPQHF
TRBV18,NA,NA,TRBJ2-2,TGTGCCAGCTCATCGTACAGGGATCCGAACACCGGGGAGCTGTTTTTT,CASSSYRDPNTGELFF
TRBV6-5,NA,NA,TRBJ1-6,TGTGCCAGCACCACAGGGTTACGTTCACCCCTCCACTTT,CASTTGLRSPLHF
TRBV2,NA,NA,TRBJ1-4,TGTGCCAGCTCCAGCCTGGGACAAGGGGGTGAAAAACTGTTTTTT,CASSSLGQGGEKLFF
TRBV7-2,NA,NA,TRBJ1-5,TGTGCCAGCAGCCCGGCGGGCAATCAGCCCCAGCATTTT,CASSPAGNQPQHF
TRBV5-6,NA,NA,TRBJ1-5,TGTGCCAGCAGCTTGTTGTCAGGTGGGGATCAGCCCCAGCATTTT,CASSLLSGGDQPQHF
TRBV30,TRBD1,NA,TRBJ1-6,TGTGCCTGGACAGGGACAGCCTTATATCCCCTCCACTTT,CAWTGTALYPLHF
TRBV7-6,NA,NA,TRBJ2-3,TGTGCCAGCAGCACTTACCCGGGGACAGATACGCAGTATTTT,CASSTYPGTDTQYF
TRBV28,TRBD1,NA,TRBJ2-7,TGTGCCAGCACTCAAAGTTACAGGGGGTTCTCCTACGAGCAGTACTTC,CASTQSYRGFSYEQYF
TRBV6-6,NA,NA,TRBJ1-2,TGTGCCAGCACTCCCCCAGGGGAGGGCAGCTATGGCTACACCTTC,CASTPPGEGSYGYTF
TRBV18,NA,NA,TRBJ1-4,TGTGCCAGCTCATCCCTCACCGAAGGAGAAAAACTGTTTTTT,CASSSLTEGEKLFF
TRBV5-1,NA,NA,TRBJ1-2,TGCGCCAGCAGCTTGGAGGGACGATTCGCCGGCTACACCTTC,CASSLEGRFAGYTF
TRBV9,TRBD1,NA,TRBJ2-3,TGTGCCAGCAGCGTAGGACAGGGGGTCTTCACAGATACGCAGTATTTT,CASSVGQGVFTDTQYF
TRBV6-5,NA,NA,TRBJ2-7,TGTGCCAGCAGCCCCGGGGTGGCCTACGAGCAGTACTTC,CASSPGVAYEQYF
TRBV28,TRBD1,few,TRBJ1-4,TGTGCCAGCAGCCGGACAGGGGGCGATGAAAAACTGTTTTTT,CASSRTGGDEKLFF
TRBV30,TRBD1,NA,TRBJ1-1,TGTGCCTGGACCAGGGGGGTGACGAACACTGAAGCTTTCTTT,CAWTRGVTNTEAFF
TRBV9,TRBD1,medium-sized,TRBJ1-3,TGTGCCAGCAGCGCTAACAGGGGACACACCATATATTTT,CASSANRGHTIYF
TRBV11-1,TRBD1,NA,TRBJ2-7,TGTGCCAGCAGCTTCTGGGACAGGGGCTTGGACGAGCAGTACTTC,CASSFWDRGLDEQYF
TRBV29-1,NA,once,TRBJ2-5,TGCAGCGTTGGCCCCCAAGAGACCCAGTACTTC,CSVGPQETQYF
TRBV5-4,NA,NA,TRBJ2-5,TGTGCCAGCAGCGGGGGGGACAGGCCAAGGGAGACCCAGTACTTC,CASSGGDRPRETQYF
TRBV5-1,NA,NA,TRBJ1-2,TGCGCCAGCAGCGCTCGGGACACCCAAACTATCGAGGCCTTC,CASSARDTQTIEAF
TRBV27,NA,once,TRBJ2-7,TGTGCCAGCAGTTTATACGAGCAGTACTTC,CASSLYEQYF
TRBV28,NA,few,TRBJ1-1,TGTGCCAGCAGTTTACTAGAGGGGAACACTGAAGCTTTCTTT,CASSLLEGNTEAFF
TRBV14,NA,NA,TRBJ2-5,TGTGCCAGCAGCCAAGCGGGGGTAGGCGAGACCCAGTACTTC,CASSQAGVGETQYF
TRBV6-1,TRBD1,few,TRBJ2-2,TGTGCCAGCAGTTCACAGGGGGCGAACACCGGGGAGCTGTTTTTT,CASSSQGANTGELFF
TRBV2,TRBD1,NA,TRBJ2-1,TGTGCCAGCAGCGTTACAGGGGGCGGGGTGAATGAGCAGTTCTTC,CASSVTGGGVNEQFF
TRBV6-1,NA,NA,TRBJ2-7,TGTGCCAGCAGCTTACGACAGCTCTACGAGCAGTACTTC,CASSLRQLYEQYF
TRBV7-9,NA,NA,TRBJ2-2,TGTGCCAGCAGCTTAGAGGGCGGGGAGCTGTTTTTT,CASSLEGGELFF
TRBV7-7,TRBD1,NA,TRBJ2-2,TGTGCCAGCAGCTCCACGACAGGGGGCAAGGCCGGGGAGCTGTTTTTT,CASSSTTGGKAGELFF
TRBV6-5,TRBD1,NA,TRBJ2-3,TGTGCCAGCAGTGTCCGGGACAGGTTCACAGATACGCAGTATTTT,CASSVRDRFTDTQYF
TRBV5-4,NA,NA,TRBJ1-4,TGTGCCAGCAGCTTGGAGGGTCCGGGAAGGGGTAATGAAAAACTGTTTTTT,CASSLEGPGRGNEKLFF
TRBV25-1,NA,NA,TRBJ2-7,TGTGCCAGCAGCTCCATTGGGCGTAGGGAGCAGTACTTC,CASSSIGRREQYF